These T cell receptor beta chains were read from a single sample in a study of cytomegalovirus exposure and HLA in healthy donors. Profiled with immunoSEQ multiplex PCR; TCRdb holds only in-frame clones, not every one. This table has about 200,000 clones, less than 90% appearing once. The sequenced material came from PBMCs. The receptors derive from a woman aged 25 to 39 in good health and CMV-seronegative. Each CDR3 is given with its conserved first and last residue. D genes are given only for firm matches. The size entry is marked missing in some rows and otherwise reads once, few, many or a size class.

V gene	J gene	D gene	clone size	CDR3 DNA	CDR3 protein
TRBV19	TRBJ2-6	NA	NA	TGTGCCAGTACCCTCCTCTCGGGATCTGGGGCCAACGTCCTGACTTTC	CASTLLSGSGANVLTF
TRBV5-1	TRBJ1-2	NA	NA	TGCGCCAGCAGCTTCGACAGTTCTTATGGCTACACCTTC	CASSFDSSYGYTF
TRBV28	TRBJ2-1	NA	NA	TGTGCCAGCACCCCAGTCGAGGTTTCCTACAATGAGCAGTTCTTC	CASTPVEVSYNEQFF
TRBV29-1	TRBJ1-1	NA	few	TGCAGCGTCTGGGAGGGAAGGACTGAAGCTTTCTTT	CSVWEGRTEAFF
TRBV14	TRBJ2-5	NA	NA	TGTGCCAGCAGCCAAGGTCGGGACTGGCAAGAGACCCAGTACTTC	CASSQGRDWQETQYF
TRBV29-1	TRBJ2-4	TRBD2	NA	TGCAGCGTTGTAGGACTAGCGAGAAACATTCAGTACTTC	CSVVGLARNIQYF
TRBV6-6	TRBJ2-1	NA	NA	TGTGCCAGCAGTCACTCTAAGCGGGTTACTACAATGAAGCAGTTCTTC	CASSHSKRVTTMKQFF
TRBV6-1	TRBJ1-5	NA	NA	TGTGCCAGCAGCGTGACAACGTATAGCAATCAGCCCCAGCATTTT	CASSVTTYSNQPQHF
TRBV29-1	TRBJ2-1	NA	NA	TGCAGCGTTGCCCCAAGACAGGTCAATGAGCAGTTCTTC	CSVAPRQVNEQFF
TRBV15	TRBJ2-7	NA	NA	TGTGCCACCAGCAGGATGGAGCAGGGGGGTCGGGTGCAGTACTTC	CATSRMEQGGRVQYF
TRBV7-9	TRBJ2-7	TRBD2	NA	TGTGCCAGCAGCTTCGAGCGGGGGTCCTACGAGCAGTACTTC	CASSFERGSYEQYF
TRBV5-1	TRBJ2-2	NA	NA	TGCGCCAGCAGCTTGGAACAGGTTGGAGCCGGGGAGCTGTTTTTT	CASSLEQVGAGELFF